The T cell receptor (beta chain) under discussion was sequenced for a study of beta chain features in type 1 diabetes. Study context: Patients and healthy donors were similar in age, gender and cell yields.

To note about this clone: Antigen specificity is unknown.

Staining for CD45RO/CCR7/CD25/CD127/CD95/CD27 allowed sorting of CD4+ naive, central memory, regulatory and stem cell-like memory cells. Sort purity for all populations was recorded as exceeding 98%. Study outcomes and limitations: A potential PCR bias toward shorter templates would be equal in patient and control samples.

CDR1 is SGHTA, CDR2 FQGTGA, per germline. V was pared by 3 bases and J by 1 base, with 4 bases of the junction left unmatched. The CDR3 is 15 residues long. As every portion of the isolated RNA was reverse transcribed, the sequencing read expressed TCRB transcripts. Profiled with immunoSEQ multiplex PCR; TCRdb holds only in-frame clones, not every one. This sample has around 40,000 clones, with about 51% found just once. The chain joins TRBV7-3 to TRBJ2-3, with 7 bases aligning to TRBD1. Sequencing was done on a sample of Tregs from blood. This clonotype originated in a woman between 18 and 30 years old in good health. The CDR3 DNA sequence: TGTGCCAGCAGCTTTGAGGGGGCTCGCACAGATACGCAGTATTTT. This gives the protein CASSFEGARTDTQYF.